These 10 T cell receptor beta chains share one sample of origin, sequenced in a study of immune evolution from preneoplasia to lung adenocarcinoma. Some clones are missing from TCRdb's copy, which holds only in-frame ones; the method was immunoSEQ multiplex PCR. The sample has around 3,000 clones, roughly four fifths seen once; the top ten hold approximately 14%. Material: FFPE adjacent normal lung tissue. These receptor sequences come from a person aged 35-50 years with lung adenocarcinoma.

V gene TRBV6-5 combines with J gene TRBJ2-7; D is perhaps TRBD2 (6 bases). Trimming pared 5 bases from V and 2 bases from J, leaving 10 bases between. The CDR3 sequence is 13 residues long. Per the germline V gene, CDR1 is MNHEY and CDR2 is SVGAGI. CDR3 region: CASSRGGPYEQYF. The CDR3 coding sequence is TGTGCCAGCAGTCGAGGAGGGCCCTACGAGCAGTACTTC.

Concerning this clone: Because the CDR3 is missing its conserved closing phenylalanine or tryptophan, this is likely a read error. The chain couples TRBV10-1 to TRBJ2-6; no definite D call. The CDR3 spans 18 residues. Germline lookup yields CDR1 WNHNN and CDR2 SYGVQD (reference sequence). Trimming cost V 5 bases and J 11 bases, with 28 bases left between them. The CDR3 DNA reads TGCGCCAGCAGTCGCCTTTTAAGTCGCACAAAGTCGGGCCACGTCCTGACTTCC. Its translation is CASSRLLSRTKSGHVLTS.

In this sample, this clone turned up a few times. This chain joins TRBV2 and TRBJ2-1, with 9 bases that match TRBD2. V trimming: 4 bases; J trimming: 2 bases; junction bases outside the gene matches: 3. The germline gives CDR1 SNHLY, CDR2 FYNNEI. This CDR3 region has 15 residues. The CDR3 is CASSGTSETYNEQFF. CDR3 DNA: TGTGCCAGCAGTGGGACTAGCGAGACCTACAATGAGCAGTTCTTC.

The CDR3 reads CASSLAPLSGNTIYF. The CDR3 nucleotides are TGCGCCAGCAGCTTGGCCCCCCTCTCTGGAAACACCATATATTTT. The chain carries TRBV5-1 and TRBJ1-3; unclear D gene. Between the trimmed V and J ends, which lost 0 bases and 0 bases, there was a span of 7 bases. In germline, CDR1 is SGHRS, CDR2 YFSETQ. CDR3 length: 15 amino acids.

V and J are TRBV5-1 and TRBJ1-3; D is ambiguous. The V gene lost 6 bases and the J gene lost 0 bases, with 7 bases spanning the gap. The CDR3 has 13 amino acids. Germline V CDR1 and CDR2: SGHRS, YFSETQ. In nucleotides, the CDR3 is TGCGCCAGCAAGGACCACTCTGGAAACACCATATATTTT. Its protein product is CASKDHSGNTIYF.

The chain uses TRBV4-3 and TRBJ1-2; D not certain. The CDR3 contains 17 residues. Germline values: CDR1 LGHNA, CDR2 YSLEER. V shed 0 bases and J shed 2 bases, with 16 bases lying between them. The CDR3 region is CASSQDRSGVSNYGYTF. The CDR3 DNA is TGCGCCAGCAGCCAAGATCGATCCGGTGTCAGCAACTATGGCTACACCTTC.

V gene TRBV6-4 combines with J gene TRBJ2-2, with TRBD2 matching over 8 bases. This CDR3 spans 14 amino acids. Germline V gene data show CDR1 as MRHNA and CDR2 as SNTAGT. J gave up 3 bases and V 3 bases, and 0 bases lay outside the gene matches. Written as DNA, the CDR3 is TGTGCCAGCAGTGAAGCGGGAGACACCGGGGAGCTGTTTTTT. Its protein is CASSEAGDTGELFF.

The V and J genes are TRBV6-5 and TRBJ1-2; TRBD1 is a possible D gene (6 bases). The germline V gene has CDR1 MNHEY and CDR2 SVGAGI. CDR3 length equals 15 residues. V gave up 7 bases and J gave up 3 bases, with 18 bases separating them. CDR3 loop: CASTRGGAGDYGYTF. CDR3 DNA sequence: TGTGCCAGCACCAGGGGAGGGGCGGGCGACTATGGCTACACCTTC.

The chain has TRBV9 and TRBJ2-5; 8 bases match TRBD1. CDR3 length equals 16 residues. The V segment lost 0 bases and the J segment 4 bases; nucleotides outside the gene matches: 8. Germline CDR1 is SGDLS and CDR2 is YYNGEE. The CDR3 loop reads CASSVGGRGLGETQYF. CDR3 nucleotides: TGTGCCAGCAGCGTAGGGGGCAGGGGGCTGGGAGAGACCCAGTACTTC.

The rearrangement links TRBV2 to TRBJ2-1; 14 bases match TRBD2. Germline V gene lookup returns CDR1 SNHLY and CDR2 FYNNEI. The CDR3 is 17 residues long. V shed 11 bases, J shed 9 bases, and the junction held 18 bases outside the gene matches. In DNA form, the CDR3 reads TGTGCCTGCACCGGGACTAGCGGGAGAACGTTAACTGGTGAGCAGTTCTTC. Encoded protein: CACTGTSGRTLTGEQFF. Using reference TRBV2 and TRBJ2-1 for the parts outside the CDR3, the full variable domain is EPEVTQTPSHQVTQMGQEVILRCVPISNHLYFYWYRQILGQKVEFLVSFYNNEISEKSEIFDDQFSVERPDGSNFTLKIRSTKLEDSAMYFCACTGTSGRTLTGEQFFGPGTRLTVL.